The clone carrying this T cell receptor (beta chain) has only one observation. Its antigen is currently unknown. Only in-frame clones appear in the TCRdb table, and some are missing; sequencing was by immunoSEQ multiplex PCR. The data show 2,000 to 2,500 clones, about 75% seen once. This sample stems from a study of T cell repertoires in urothelial bladder cancer. Study findings and constraints: Median T cells were around 5,200 in carcinoma and just over 25,000 in benign specimens.

Germline V gene lookup returns CDR1 SGDLS and CDR2 YYNGEE. This CDR3 has 14 residues. With 4 bases clipped from V and 4 bases from J, the junction kept 7 bases outside the gene matches. The rearrangement links TRBV9 to TRBJ2-7; 8 bases fit TRBD2. Sequenced sample: tumor-infiltrating cells from bladder cancer. The receptor comes from a human donor with urothelial carcinoma. CDR3 residues: CASSPSGGSYEQYF. CDR3 coding DNA: TGTGCCAGCAGCCCGAGCGGGGGAAGTTACGAGCAGTACTTC.